A single T cell receptor (beta chain) is shown here with its context. The antigen remains unidentified. The data belong to a study of cytomegalovirus exposure and HLA in healthy donors. Study results and caveats: The authors judged a highly shared variant cluster likely a sequencing artifact. The authors later linked a missense DCLRE1C variant to TCR beta V- and J-gene trimming.

Researchers ran the PCR with 60 Vbeta and 13 Jbeta primers. The protocol was immunoSEQ multiplex PCR, while the TCRdb copy is restricted to in-frame clones and leaves out a portion. Of more than 90,000 clones listed, 76% were seen once; the top ten hold 1.5% to 2.5%. This CDR3 is 13 amino acids long. CDR1 is SGHNT and CDR2 is YYREEE in the germline V gene (reference sequence). With V trimmed by 2 bases and J by 5 bases, 3 bases remained unmatched. The sequenced sample was PBMCs. The TCR was taken from a man in his forties in good health and CMV-seronegative. The chain has TRBV5-4 and TRBJ2-7; TRBD2 agrees at 8 bases. The chain's CDR3 is CASSFRGGDEQYF. The CDR3 region has the DNA TGTGCCAGCAGCTTCCGGGGGGGGGACGAGCAGTACTTC.